This note documents a single TCR beta chain sequence. Its antigen is not yet known. One base away there is no much larger clone; base qualities are not given. The data were obtained in a study of shared clonotypes between healthy human individuals (dated by TCRdb to 2020 to 2021). For context, the study as a whole: The cohort included a few men and a couple of women between 18 and 49 years of age. For each donor, CD4 naive and CD4 memory were each run on three plates, CD8 naive on two plates, and CD8 memory on one plate. To estimate repertoire size and how much clonotypes are shared between individuals, the study performed deep sequencing of blood TCR repertoires from a handful of healthy adults. To increase sequencing depth and limit assay-specific biases, TCR repertoire library preparation and sequencing were carried out by different laboratories using diverse techniques. Between about 0.85 and 9.5 billion PBMCs per donor were obtained by leukapheresis. Points the paper makes about the study in general: Only blood was sampled, and tissue TCR repertoires likely differ from those in blood. Even with the large sequencing depth, rarefaction of the sorted-subset datasets indicated that sequencing was incomplete. Based on pairwise subsampling, the degree of clonotype sharing among donors was expected to be affected by sequencing depth. When a few donors were compared, the shared fraction of clonotypes was roughly 4.8% for naive CD4, roughly 3.3% for naive CD8, 2% to 2.5% for memory CD4, and 0.35% to 0.4% for memory CD8. Estimated clonotype richness was generally larger for naive than for memory subsets. Clonotypes shared by all four sorted-subset donors showed higher generation probabilities than non-shared clonotypes. Because the study included only a small number of donors, the genetic and exposure-history diversity represented was limited.

TCR CDR3 regions were amplified from genomic DNA by multiplex PCR using the deep immunoSEQ assay. Genomic DNA extracted from each cell subset was distributed evenly over all wells of several immunoSEQ 96-well plates, and each plate served as one replicate. For sorted subsets, about 200 ng genomic DNA, equal to tens of thousands of T cell genomes, was loaded into each replicate PCR. Purified libraries were quantified with a Qubit 3.0 fluorometer, sized on a Bioanalyzer 2100, and re-quantified with the KAPA Library Quantification kit. Every immunoSEQ 96-well plate was sequenced on a separate single-read 150-cycle Illumina NextSeq 550 flow cell. Regarding the original processing steps: Because the immunoSEQ output included only junctional sequences and no quality scores, the filtering could not be the same as the filtering used for full-length reads. Sequences were annotated with PyIR, a Python wrapper for IgBLAST v1.9, using IMGT germline references to assign V/J genes and CDR3. Reads were removed for weak V/J assignments (E-value above 1e-6), missing CDR3, stop codons, out-of-frame junctions, or ambiguous translated residues. V3J clonotypes were defined as sequences sharing an identical inferred V gene, J gene, and CDR3 amino acid sequence. Percentage overlap between repertoires was computed as shared unique clonotypes divided by the size of the smaller repertoire. Richness of each repertoire was evaluated using RTK rarefaction, the Chao1 estimator, and Recon v2.1 estimates of unobserved clonotypes. OLGA was used to compute generation probabilities for all TCRbeta clonotypes that the gDNA method yielded from a handful of donors. TCRdb mirrors the immuneACCESS table, restricted to in-frame sequences. Some clones are absent from its copies; in checked studies, under half trace to an unresolved V gene, and the reason for the others is unknown. From that table come the V and J calls and clone size; the DNA was used to work out D and trimming. In this sample the table shows about 690,000 clones, less than 95% of which occur a single time. Jointly, the top ten make up 30% to 40% of the sample.

Healthy HIV-negative adults with no recently reported acute infections or vaccinations were included as donors. Only Caucasian adults living in Nashville, Tennessee, USA were represented among the donors. CD8 memory samples combined magnetically selected CD45RO+ cells with CCR7-negative CD45RA+ effector memory (TemRA) cells. Blood was obtained by leukapheresis, after which PBMCs were separated by Ficoll-Histopaque density gradient centrifugation and cryopreserved in liquid nitrogen vapor phase. Analytical flow cytometry was used to check the purity and quantity of each magnetically sorted T cell population. Genomic DNA was isolated from every sorted fraction and measured by UV absorbance on a Nanodrop 2000c. Material: memory CD8+ T cells from PBMCs. Taken with the paper, the label for cell subset or site translates to: CD45RO+ cells pooled with CCR7-negative TemRA cells. The sequence was collected from a man younger than 35 in good health. Some clones in this sample may be carry-over from other donors' samples.

Here is the DNA: TGTGCCAGCAGCTTAGGGGGAAGGGGCCCCTATTTTAACAATGAGCAGTTCTTC. It translates to CASSLGGRGPYFNNEQFF. The rearrangement joined TRBV7-9 to TRBJ2-1; a tentative D match to TRBD1 spans 5 bases. From its cysteine to its phenylalanine, the CDR3 spans 18 amino acids. The kept DNA is CDR3 alone, 54 bases in frame from the first base. V gives up 1 base and J gives up 5 bases, and the segment between their germline ends measures 21 bases. CDR1 SEHNR and CDR2 FQNEAQ are derived from the germline V gene (reference sequence).